This TCR beta chain was retrieved from a study of a mutant IDH1 vaccine in newly diagnosed glioma. Study outcomes and limitations: No link was apparently found between pseudoprogression and changes in top peripheral T cell clonotypes.

The CDR3 length is 16 residues. V shed 5 bases and J 7 bases; nucleotides not matched to a gene: 12. CDR1 is SGHAT, CDR2 FQNNGV, per germline. Time point noted: week 5, during vaccination. The study gave 300 ug of mutant IDH1 20-mer peptide per vaccine dose, with topical imiquimod. Each astrocytoma in the donors was new, WHO grade 3 or 4, IDH1-mutant and ATRX-lost. In the case of this clone: No antigen is known for it.

The assay was immunoSEQ multiplex PCR, and TCRdb's table has in-frame clones only and misses some. The sample has tens of thousands of clones, 75% to 95% seen once. The clonotype was recovered from a woman aged 50 to 60 with glioma. Sequenced here: PBMCs, sampled from a glioma patient whose treatment included an IDH1 peptide vaccine. The rearrangement links TRBV11-2 to TRBJ2-7; TRBD2 matches 12 bases. CDR3 region: CASSIFLAGGPDEQYF. CDR3 DNA sequence: TGTGCCAGCAGCATCTTTCTAGCGGGAGGGCCAGATGAGCAGTACTTC.